Below are 5 T cell receptor beta chains sequenced from a single sample in a study of PD-1 blockade in classical Hodgkin lymphoma. TCRdb's copy holds only in-frame clones and misses some; the assay was immunoSEQ multiplex PCR. The data hold about 64,000 clones, with around nine tenths observed a single time. Sample time point: cycle 4 day 1 (C4D1), after 6 weeks of nivolumab. There was relapse after autologous stem cell transplantation in every patient, and there was variation in brentuximab vedotin exposure. The sequences come from peripheral blood mononuclear cells (PBMCs), collected before the fourth cycle of nivolumab. The receptors derive from a human donor with classical Hodgkin lymphoma.

V is TRBV5-6 and J is TRBJ2-1, with D possibly matching TRBD1 (6 bases). Trimming removed 4 bases at V and 7 bases at J, with 15 bases between. CDR3 size: 14 residues. Germline CDR1 SGHDT, CDR2 YYEEEE. The CDR3, as DNA: TGTGCCAGCAGCCCAACCGACAGGACGAATGAGCAGTTCTTC. Encoded protein: CASSPTDRTNEQFF.

In its sample, this clone was seen once. The chain links TRBV28 to TRBJ2-1, with D uncertain. The V end lost 2 bases, the J end lost 10 bases, and 12 bases lay between the germline ends. This CDR3 is 13 amino acids long. The germline V gene has CDR1 MDHEN and CDR2 SYDVKM. In nucleotides, the CDR3 is TGTGCCAGCAGTTTAGATGGCGGACGGGAGCAGTTCTTC. Its protein is CASSLDGGREQFF.

The chain is built from TRBV6-1 and TRBJ1-6; D not certain. CDR1 is MNHNS and CDR2 is SASEGT in the germline V gene. This CDR3 comprises 18 residues. Trimming cost V 2 bases and J 0 bases, with 14 bases left between them. The CDR3, as DNA: TGTGCCAGCAGTGAAAGAGACTGGAAAAGCTCCTATAATTCACCCCTCCACTTT. It is translated as CASSERDWKSSYNSPLHF.

V and J are TRBV27 and TRBJ2-3; weak D call: TRBD2 (6 bases). CDR3 length: 16 residues. V was pared by 1 base and J by 6 bases, with 17 bases between. CDR1 and CDR2 from the germline V gene are MNHEY and SMNVEV (reference sequence). The CDR3 is CASSLLGSGVADTQYF. The CDR3 DNA reads as TGTGCCAGCAGTTTATTAGGTTCGGGGGTGGCGGATACGCAGTATTTT.

The chain combines TRBV10-3 with TRBJ2-7, with 10 bases identical to TRBD2. The germline V gene has CDR1 ENHRY and CDR2 SYGVKD. The CDR3 runs 16 residues. V lost 3 bases to trimming and J lost 2 bases; unmatched junction nucleotides: 7. The CDR3 sequence is CAISDLGLASTYEQYF. The CDR3 DNA reads as TGTGCCATCAGTGATCTGGGACTAGCGAGTACCTACGAGCAGTACTTC.